This T cell receptor (beta chain) was recorded in a study of shared clonotypes between healthy human individuals. TCRdb keeps only in-frame clones here, not all; method: immunoSEQ multiplex PCR. The data hold fewer than 1.6 million clones, with about 98.5% observed a single time. The CDR3 contains 11 residues. This clonotype was sampled from a young man in good health. The rearrangement joins TRBV21-1 to TRBJ2-7; the table's D call, TRBD1, has no DNA check behind it. TRBV21-1 is assigned pseudogene status. The sequenced sample was naive CD4+ T cells sorted from blood. As to subset: CD45RA+ positively selected. The CDR3 protein is CASSVQGSQYF. The DNA of the CDR3 is TGTGCCAGCAGCGTACAGGGTTCGCAGTACTTC.